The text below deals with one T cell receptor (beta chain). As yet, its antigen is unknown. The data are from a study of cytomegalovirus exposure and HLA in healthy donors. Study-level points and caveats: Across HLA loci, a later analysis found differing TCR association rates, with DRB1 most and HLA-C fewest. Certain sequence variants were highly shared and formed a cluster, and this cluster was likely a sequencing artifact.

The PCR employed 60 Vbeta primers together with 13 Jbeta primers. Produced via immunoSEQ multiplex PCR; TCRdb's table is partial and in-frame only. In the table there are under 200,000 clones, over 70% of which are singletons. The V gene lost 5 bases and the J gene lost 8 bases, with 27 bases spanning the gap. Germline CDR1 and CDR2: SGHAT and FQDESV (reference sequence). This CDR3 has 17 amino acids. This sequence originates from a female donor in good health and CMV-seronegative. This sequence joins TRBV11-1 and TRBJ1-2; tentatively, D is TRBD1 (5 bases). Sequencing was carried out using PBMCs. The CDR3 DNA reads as TGTGCCAGCAGCCCCCCCACAGGCTTGACGCCCTTGCGAGGCTACACCTTC. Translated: CASSPPTGLTPLRGYTF.